What follows describes a single TCR beta chain. Between the trimmed V and J ends, which lost 1 base and 5 bases, there was a span of 8 bases. Germline-derived CDR1 and CDR2 are SNHLY and FYNNEI. The CDR3 sequence is 13 residues long. The PCR was carried out with 60 Vbeta primers and 13 Jbeta primers. Sequenced by immunoSEQ multiplex PCR; TCRdb stores in-frame clones only, minus some. This sample's table has roughly 120,000 clones. The data stem from a study of cytomegalovirus exposure and HLA in healthy donors. This receptor was taken from a man aged 35 to 55 in good health and CMV-seronegative. Input material: PBMCs. This sequence joins TRBV2 and TRBJ1-2, with a tentative D call TRBD1 (6 bases). CDR3 protein: CASSEGQGYGYTF. The DNA for the CDR3 is TGTGCCAGCAGTGAAGGGCAGGGGTATGGCTACACCTTC.